This T cell receptor (beta chain) was obtained from a study of shared clonotypes between healthy human individuals. The CDR3 is made up of 18 amino acids. From germline, CDR1 is SGHRS and CDR2 YFSETQ. J gave up 3 bases and V 2 bases, and 10 bases lay outside the gene matches. A note on this clone: Its specificity is not known.

This table comes from immunoSEQ multiplex PCR, and its TCRdb copy is limited to in-frame clones, with some not included. The table records approximately 1,500,000 clones, roughly 98% of them present only once. Division of CD4+ cells produced a CD45RA+ naive subset and a CD45RA-negative memory subset. Study-wide points: Few donors restricted represented genetic and exposure-history diversity. The study found roughly 5% of naive CD4 clonotypes shared across a few donors.

J is TRBJ2-3 and V is TRBV5-1; 12 bases agree with TRBD2. This TCR came from a man aged 25 to 40 in good health. The sequencing input was naive CD4+ T cells sorted from blood. Subset denoted: CD45RA+ positively selected. In nucleotides, the CDR3 is TGCGCCAGCAGCTTCACCCTAGCGGGAGGGCCACTTACAGATACGCAGTATTTT. Its translation is CASSFTLAGGPLTDTQYF.